The next 26 T cell receptor beta chains were all read from a single sample in a study of cytomegalovirus exposure and HLA in healthy donors. Sequencing used immunoSEQ multiplex PCR; TCRdb keeps in-frame clones, though not all of them. The sample carries 130,000 to 150,000 clones, around 88% recorded once. Sequences were obtained from PBMCs. The receptors derive from a woman in her late teens or twenties in good health and CMV-seropositive.

This clone was seen only once. The V call is TRBV27, the J call TRBJ2-3; D is unresolved. The V gene's germline CDR1 is MNHEY and CDR2 SMNVEV (reference sequence). V lost 5 bases and J 11 bases, leaving 17 bases between the germline ends. The CDR3 loop spans 13 amino acids. The CDR3 reads CASSTTAGPKQYF. The CDR3 DNA sequence: TGTGCCAGCAGTACCACAGCCGGCCCGAAGCAGTATTTT.

As to this clone: The same CDR3 arises from other DNA sequences in this sample as well. The genes are TRBV7-2 and TRBJ1-5; D unresolved. The V and J ends lost 1 base and 4 bases respectively, with 8 bases between them. The length of the CDR3 is 14 residues. Germline CDR1 and CDR2: SGHTA and FQGNSA. The DNA of the CDR3 is TGTGCCAGCAGCTTAGTTGCGGGGAATCAGCCCCAGCATTTT. Amino acid sequence: CASSLVAGNQPQHF.

The V and J genes are TRBV13 and TRBJ2-7; D is perhaps TRBD2 (7 bases). V lost 5 bases and J 3 bases, leaving 17 bases between the germline ends. Germline V lookup: CDR1 PRHDT, CDR2 FYEKMQ (reference sequence). This CDR3 contains 15 residues. CDR3 in DNA: TGTGCCAGCAGCCGTACTGGGGGGGCGATCTACGAGCAGTACTTC. This translates into CASSRTGGAIYEQYF.

The V call is TRBV5-1, the J call TRBJ2-7, with D perhaps matching TRBD1 (6 bases). Trimming shortened V by 4 bases and J by 0 bases, and 17 bases separated the two germline ends. Germline V lookup: CDR1 SGHRS, CDR2 YFSETQ. This CDR3 is 16 amino acids long. This chain's CDR3 is CASSQFPTQGSYEQYF. CDR3 coding DNA: TGCGCCAGCAGCCAGTTCCCCACACAGGGCTCCTACGAGCAGTACTTC.

The chain combines TRBV4-1 with TRBJ2-1, with 8 bases aligning to TRBD2. The CDR3 runs to 14 residues. Germline values: CDR1 MGHRA, CDR2 YSYEKL. Trimming took 1 base from V and 8 from J; bases not matched to a gene: 4. DNA of the CDR3: TGCGCCAGCAGCCAAGGACTAGCGCGATATGAGCAGTTCTTC. This translates into CASSQGLARYEQFF.

V usage is TRBV14 and J usage is TRBJ1-2; D might be TRBD1 (6 bases). The CDR3 is 15 amino acids. Trimming cost V 2 bases and J 0 bases, with 10 bases left between them. Germline CDR1 is SGHDN and CDR2 is FVKESK. CDR3 nucleotides: TGTGCCAGCAGCCAACGGACAGCCTCTAACTATGGCTACACCTTC. It specifies CASSQRTASNYGYTF.

This clone was recorded only once. This rearrangement joins TRBV6-1 to TRBJ2-5, with D possibly TRBD1 on 5 matching bases. V lost 6 bases and J 1 base, leaving 12 bases between the germline ends. There are 14 residues in the CDR3. The germline V gene has CDR1 MNHNS and CDR2 SASEGT. The CDR3 loop is CASRLSGFQETQYF. CDR3 nucleotide sequence: TGTGCCAGCAGGCTCTCAGGGTTCCAAGAGACCCAGTACTTC.

The chain uses TRBV19 and TRBJ2-2; TRBD1 agrees at 9 bases. V lost 2 bases to trimming and J lost 3 bases; unmatched junction nucleotides: 7. Germline V CDR1 and CDR2: LNHDA, SQIVND (reference sequence). The CDR3 spans 17 residues. In DNA form, the CDR3 reads TGTGCCAGTAGTATACCCGGACAGGGGATATACACCGGGGAGCTGTTTTTT. Its translation: CASSIPGQGIYTGELFF.

This clone occurred once. This chain uses TRBV6-6 with TRBJ1-2; D is ambiguous. The ends were cut back, 3 bases at V and 5 bases at J, with 10 bases in the middle. The CDR3 is 13 residues long. In germline, CDR1 is MNHNY, CDR2 SVGAGI (reference sequence). As DNA, the CDR3 is TGTGCCAGCAGTTATTCTGCGGCTTATGGCTACACCTTC. Its protein product is CASSYSAAYGYTF.

This clone was picked up many times. The CDR3 protein is CASSPRQGNLYEQYF. CDR3 bases: TGTGCCAGCAGTCCGCGACAGGGGAATCTCTACGAGCAGTACTTC. This sequence joins TRBV27 and TRBJ2-7; 8 bases are a match to TRBD1. This CDR3 is built from 15 residues. Looked up from germline, CDR1 is MNHEY and CDR2 is SMNVEV (reference sequence). V gave up 5 bases and J gave up 3 bases; unmatched junction bases: 9.

In DNA form, the CDR3 reads TGCGCCAGCTCGGGACAGAACACCGGGGAGCTGTTTTTT. It yields the protein CASSGQNTGELFF. The gene calls are TRBV4-1 and TRBJ2-2, with D tentatively TRBD1 (6 bases). The V end lost 8 bases, the J end lost 1 base, and 8 bases lay between the germline ends. This CDR3 is built from 13 residues. Germline loops: CDR1 MGHRA, CDR2 YSYEKL.

The chain joins TRBV28 to TRBJ1-1; D remains ambiguous. The length of the CDR3 is 14 residues. The V gene lost 1 base and the J gene lost 4 bases, with 10 bases spanning the gap. Per germline, CDR1 MDHEN and CDR2 SYDVKM. CDR3 in amino acids: CASSLSGAGTEAFF. CDR3 DNA sequence: TGTGCCAGCAGTTTATCAGGTGCGGGCACTGAAGCTTTCTTT. Filled out from reference TRBV28 and TRBJ1-1, the complete variable domain reads DVKVTQSSRYLVKRTGEKVFLECVQDMDHENMFWYRQDPGLGLRLIYFSYDVKMKEKGDIPEGYSVSREKKERFSLILESASTNQTSMYLCASSLSGAGTEAFFGQGTRLTVV.

V and J are TRBV19 and TRBJ2-7, with TRBD1 identical over 7 bases. With V trimmed by 4 bases and J by 2 bases, 5 bases remained unmatched. CDR1 LNHDA and CDR2 SQIVND come from the germline V gene (reference sequence). This CDR3 is 14 amino acids long. The CDR3 DNA reads as TGTGCCAGTAGTACCACGGACAGGACCTACGAGCAGTACTTC. Protein product: CASSTTDRTYEQYF.

This clone has only one observation. The V gene is TRBV5-6, the J gene TRBJ1-5; D uncertain. Germline V gives CDR1 SGHDT, CDR2 YYEEEE. Trimming removed 4 bases at V and 4 bases at J, with 15 bases between. The CDR3 length is 15 residues. In DNA, the CDR3 is TGTGCCAGCAGCAGAGACGGAGGAGGGAATCAGCCCCAGCATTTT. Translated, it gives CASSRDGGGNQPQHF.

The chain recombines TRBV5-1 with TRBJ1-1; D not resolved. The CDR3 runs to 14 residues. Germline loops: CDR1 SGHRS, CDR2 YFSETQ. With 1 base removed from V and 5 bases from J, the gap between germline ends came to 12 bases. CDR3: CASSLWFDETEAFF. The CDR3 DNA reads TGCGCCAGCAGCTTGTGGTTCGATGAGACTGAAGCTTTCTTT.

V and J are TRBV7-9 and TRBJ2-2, with D possibly being TRBD1 (5 bases). Germline CDR1 and CDR2: SEHNR and FQNEAQ (reference sequence). This CDR3 is built from 15 residues. With 3 bases removed from V and 5 bases from J, the gap between germline ends came to 13 bases. CDR3 residues: CASSFEGAWTGELFF. CDR3 in DNA: TGTGCCAGCAGCTTCGAAGGGGCGTGGACCGGGGAGCTGTTTTTT.

This chain uses TRBV28 with TRBJ1-5, with 7 bases matching TRBD1. Germline V lookup: CDR1 MDHEN, CDR2 SYDVKM. J lost 5 bases, V lost 2 bases, and 6 bases had no gene match. CDR3 size: 15 residues. CDR3 sequence reads: CASSLGGGGYQPQHF. The CDR3, as DNA: TGTGCCAGCAGTTTAGGAGGGGGCGGGTATCAGCCCCAGCATTTT.

The CDR3 spells CASSLQLDRWGNSPLHF. CDR3 coding DNA: TGTGCCAGCAGTCTACAATTGGACAGGTGGGGGAATTCACCCCTCCACTTT. V gene TRBV27 combines with J gene TRBJ1-6, with TRBD1 matching over 7 bases. Germline V gene data show CDR1 as MNHEY and CDR2 as SMNVEV (reference sequence). J was trimmed by 7 bases and V by 5 bases; bases with no gene match: 14. The CDR3 contains 17 residues.

The J gene is TRBJ2-2, the V gene TRBV7-9; maybe TRBD1 (5 bases). Germline V lookup: CDR1 SEHNR, CDR2 FQNEAQ (reference sequence). V was clipped by 3 bases and J by 4 bases, with 12 bases between them. The CDR3 runs to 15 residues. DNA of the CDR3: TGTGCCAGCAGCTTGCGCAGGGTGAGCACCGGGGAGCTGTTTTTT. Its protein is CASSLRRVSTGELFF.

J is TRBJ1-4 and V is TRBV28; 9 nucleotides agree with TRBD1. V lost 5 bases and J lost 7; bases outside the gene matches: 8. The germline V gene encodes CDR1 MDHEN and CDR2 SYDVKM. The CDR3 length is 15 residues. The CDR3 sequence is CASSPPRQGGEKLFF. The CDR3 DNA follows: TGTGCCAGCAGTCCTCCTCGACAGGGGGGTGAAAAACTGTTTTTT.

The chain joins TRBV7-9 to TRBJ2-7; 10 positions match TRBD2. Germline CDR1 and CDR2: SEHNR and FQNEAQ (reference sequence). J was trimmed by 0 bases and V by 6 bases; bases with no gene match: 11. The length of the CDR3 is 17 residues. This CDR3 reads CASSPNLSSGSSYEQYF. DNA of the CDR3: TGTGCCAGCAGTCCTAATCTCTCTAGCGGGAGCTCCTACGAGCAGTACTTC.

V gene TRBV4-3 combines with J gene TRBJ1-2; TRBD1 aligns across 9 bases. Germline-derived CDR1 and CDR2 are LGHNA and YSLEER. V trimming: 0 bases; J trimming: 5 bases; junction bases outside the gene matches: 7. The CDR3 consists of 16 residues. In DNA form, the CDR3 reads TGCGCCAGCAGCCAAGATTGGGCGACAGGGGGGTATGGCTACACCTTC. Encoded protein: CASSQDWATGGYGYTF.

J is TRBJ2-2 and V is TRBV7-9; 7 nucleotides agree with TRBD1. Germline loops: CDR1 SEHNR, CDR2 FQNEAQ (reference sequence). There are 15 residues in the CDR3. J gave up 7 bases and V 2 bases, and 7 bases lay outside the gene matches. The CDR3 nucleotides are TGTGCCAGCAGCTTAAATGAGGGGGCCGGCGGGGAGCTGTTTTTT. Translated: CASSLNEGAGGELFF.

This chain joins TRBV29-1 and TRBJ1-2; D uncertain. CDR3 size: 11 residues. Trimming removed 7 bases from V and 2 bases from J, with 8 bases in between. In germline, CDR1 is SQVTM, CDR2 ANQGSEA. The CDR3 spells CSASENYGYTF. The CDR3, as DNA: TGCAGCGCCTCGGAGAACTATGGCTACACCTTC.

The chain uses TRBV10-2 and TRBJ2-7; the D gene is possibly TRBD2 (6 bases). This CDR3 has 14 amino acids. V was cut by 3 bases and J by 4 bases, with 13 bases left in between. Germline loops: CDR1 WSHSY, CDR2 SAAADI. The CDR3 region is CASSDQGGAYEQYF. DNA of the CDR3: TGCGCCAGCAGTGACCAGGGAGGTGCGTACGAGCAGTACTTC.

Only a few counts were recorded for this clone. The chain uses TRBV19 and TRBJ1-2, with 7 nucleotides matching TRBD1. CDR1 and CDR2 (germline): LNHDA, SQIVND (reference sequence). The CDR3 has 14 amino acids. V gave up 4 bases and J gave up 3 bases; unmatched junction bases: 5. The CDR3 coding sequence is TGTGCCAGTAGTAGGGACAGTTCACACTATGGCTACACCTTC. Its translation is CASSRDSSHYGYTF.